These 17 T cell receptor beta chains were all obtained from the same sample, sequenced in a study of shared clonotypes between healthy human individuals. Assay used: immunoSEQ multiplex PCR; TCRdb lists only in-frame clones, some missing. The sample has roughly 2.4 million clones, approximately 94% seen once. Sample: naive CD4+ T cells sorted from blood. Regarding subset: CD45RA+ positively selected. The receptors come from a man between 18 and 35 years old in good health.

The CDR3 loop reads CASSVGDYGYTF. DNA for the CDR3: TGTGCCAGCAGTGTGGGCGACTATGGCTACACCTTC. The rearrangement links TRBV2 to TRBJ1-2; D uncertain. This CDR3 comprises 12 residues. V lost 4 bases to trimming and J lost 3 bases, with 6 bases between them. Germline CDR1 is SNHLY and CDR2 is FYNNEI.

Remarks on this clone: Other DNA sequences within the sample encode an identical CDR3. CDR3 in DNA: TGTGCCAGCTCGTCAAACTATGGCTACACCTTC. As protein: CASSSNYGYTF. This chain connects TRBV28 to TRBJ1-2; no reliable D call. Germline V gene sequence: CDR1 MDHEN, CDR2 SYDVKM. Trimming removed 8 bases at V and 2 bases at J, with 6 bases between. The CDR3 runs to 11 residues.

The chain combines TRBV28 with TRBJ2-1, with TRBD2 as a possible D gene (6 bases). CDR3 length equals 15 residues. V was trimmed by 7 bases and J by 4 bases, leaving 17 bases between them. Per germline, CDR1 MDHEN and CDR2 SYDVKM. The CDR3 here is CASIRGGGLYNEQFF. As DNA, the CDR3 is TGTGCCAGCATCCGGGGAGGCGGGTTGTACAATGAGCAGTTCTTC.

The V gene is TRBV30, the J gene TRBJ2-2; no clear D. The germline V gene has CDR1 GTSNPN and CDR2 SVGIG (reference sequence). V lost 3 bases, J lost 2 bases, and 19 bases lay in between. This CDR3 is built from 17 residues. The CDR3 DNA sequence: TGTGCCTGGAGAGTGCCCCTCCGGTATAGTAACACCGGGGAGCTGTTTTTT. Translation gives CAWRVPLRYSNTGELFF.

The chain is built from TRBV5-1 and TRBJ1-4, with TRBD1 as a possible D gene (6 bases). The V gene's germline CDR1 is SGHRS and CDR2 YFSETQ. V lost 2 bases and J 0 bases, leaving 17 bases between the germline ends. This CDR3 region has 18 residues. CDR3 loop: CASSLSPYRVTTNEKLFF. The CDR3 bases are TGCGCCAGCAGCTTATCTCCTTACAGGGTAACAACTAATGAAAAACTGTTTTTT. The full variable domain, with the rest looked up from reference TRBV5-1 and TRBJ1-4, is KAGVTQTPRYLIKTRGQQVTLSCSPISGHRSVSWYQQTPGQGLQFLFEYFSETQRNKGNFPGRFSGRQFSNSRSEMNVSTLELGDSALYLCASSLSPYRVTTNEKLFFGSGTQLSVL.

The rearrangement uses TRBV7-9 and TRBJ1-1; 10 bases line up with TRBD1. CDR3 length: 14 residues. With V trimmed by 2 bases and J by 11 bases, 8 bases remained unmatched. In germline, CDR1 is SEHNR, CDR2 FQNEAQ (reference sequence). The CDR3 loop is CASSLLGTGEKAFF. For the CDR3, the DNA is TGTGCCAGCAGCTTATTAGGGACAGGGGAAAAGGCTTTCTTT. The full variable domain, rest sourced from reference TRBV7-9 and TRBJ1-1, is DTGVSQNPRHKITKRGQNVTFRCDPISEHNRLYWYRQTLGQGPEFLTYFQNEAQLEKSRLLSDRFSAERPKGSFSTLEIQRTEQGDSAMYLCASSLLGTGEKAFFGQGTRLTVV.

A single count supports this clone. V gene TRBV28 combines with J gene TRBJ2-1; D is possibly TRBD2 (5 bases). V was pared by 5 bases and J by 6 bases, with 11 bases between. The germline V gene encodes CDR1 MDHEN and CDR2 SYDVKM. This CDR3 is built from 13 residues. In DNA, the CDR3 is TGTGCCAGCAGTCTCGGACTCCCCAATGAGCAGTTCTTC. Its translation: CASSLGLPNEQFF.

This clone was seen just once. The V gene is TRBV5-6, the J gene TRBJ2-5; D may be TRBD1 (5 bases). Germline loops: CDR1 SGHDT, CDR2 YYEEEE. V lost 0 bases, J lost 4 bases, and 13 bases lay in between. This CDR3 region has 15 residues. The DNA for the CDR3 is TGTGCCAGCAGCTTGGATGGTAGGGGCTCAGAGACCCAGTACTTC. This codes for CASSLDGRGSETQYF.

The J gene is TRBJ1-6, the V gene TRBV18; 8 nucleotides align to TRBD1. In germline, CDR1 is KGHSH, CDR2 LQKENI. This CDR3 spans 16 amino acids. J gave up 7 bases and V 4 bases, and 9 bases lay outside the gene matches. Here the CDR3 DNA reads TGTGCCAGCTCACTGATCTCAGGGGGCTCGAATTCACCCCTCCACTTT. Encoded protein: CASSLISGGSNSPLHF.

The rearrangement uses TRBV10-3 and TRBJ1-1, with 8 bases matching TRBD1. This CDR3 spans 19 amino acids. V shed 6 bases and J 1 base; nucleotides not matched to a gene: 19. The germline gives CDR1 ENHRY, CDR2 SYGVKD. CDR3 region: CAIRNIPQGAEVSNTEAFF. CDR3 DNA sequence: TGTGCCATCAGGAACATCCCGCAGGGGGCGGAGGTTTCGAACACTGAAGCTTTCTTT.

DNA of the CDR3: TGTGCCAGCAGCGAAACAGGGAGTGGAAACACCATATATTTT. Protein product: CASSETGSGNTIYF. V is TRBV11-2 and J is TRBJ1-3, with D perhaps TRBD1 (6 bases). Per the germline V gene, CDR1 is SGHAT and CDR2 is FQNNGV. Trimming pared 5 bases from V and 3 bases from J, leaving 11 bases between. CDR3 length: 14 residues.

This sequence joins TRBV6-1 and TRBJ2-5; D is possibly TRBD2 (7 bases). The CDR3 extends over 15 amino acids. V was pared by 1 base and J by 3 bases, with 12 bases between. Germline CDR1 MNHNS, CDR2 SASEGT. Here the CDR3 DNA reads TGTGCCAGCAGTGAAGTGCGGGGGCTAAAAGAGACCCAGTACTTC. Its translation: CASSEVRGLKETQYF.

This rearrangement joins TRBV5-6 to TRBJ1-3; D gene uncertain. Germline CDR1 is SGHDT and CDR2 is YYEEEE. The CDR3 extends over 15 amino acids. With 0 bases removed from V and 0 bases from J, the gap between germline ends came to 7 bases. The CDR3 DNA follows: TGTGCCAGCAGCTTGGAGTCTTACTCTGGAAACACCATATATTTT. Amino acid sequence: CASSLESYSGNTIYF.

The chain combines TRBV18 with TRBJ2-2; 13 bases line up with TRBD2. Germline V lookup: CDR1 KGHSH, CDR2 LQKENI. This CDR3 is 18 amino acids long. V trimming: 2 bases; J trimming: 2 bases; junction bases outside the gene matches: 5. In DNA form, the CDR3 reads TGTGCCAGCTCACCAACCGGGACTAGCGGGGCAAACACCGGGGAGCTGTTTTTT. Amino acid sequence: CASSPTGTSGANTGELFF.

The genes are TRBV5-6 and TRBJ2-3; D remains ambiguous. The CDR3 is 13 residues long. CDR1 SGHDT and CDR2 YYEEEE come from the germline V gene. Deletions cut 0 bases from V and 3 bases from J, with 5 bases between. CDR3 protein: CASSLAATDTQYF. CDR3 DNA sequence: TGTGCCAGCAGCTTGGCCGCGACAGATACGCAGTATTTT. The full variable domain, its missing parts supplied by reference TRBV5-6 and TRBJ2-3, is DAGVTQSPTHLIKTRGQQVTLRCSPKSGHDTVSWYQQALGQGPQFIFQYYEEEERQRGNFPDRFSGHQFPNYSSELNVNALLLGDSALYLCASSLAATDTQYFGPGTRLTVL.

This clone appeared once. The sample contains more than one DNA sequence encoding this CDR3. The chain combines TRBV18 with TRBJ2-1; 8 bases match TRBD2. The CDR3 loop spans 14 amino acids. CDR1 KGHSH and CDR2 LQKENI come from the germline V gene. V was pared by 2 bases and J by 6 bases, with 3 bases of the junction left unmatched. CDR3 nucleotides: TGTGCCAGCTCACCAGCGGGGGGTCGCAATGAGCAGTTCTTC. Residues: CASSPAGGRNEQFF.

This clone came up once. This chain links TRBV5-6 with TRBJ2-7; TRBD1 aligns across 9 bases. CDR1 and CDR2 (germline): SGHDT, YYEEEE. The trim removed 1 base at V and 2 bases at J, leaving 16 bases unmatched. This CDR3 spans 19 amino acids. This CDR3 reads CASSLLGGQGVSFAYEQYF. Written as DNA, the CDR3 is TGTGCCAGCAGCTTGTTGGGGGGACAGGGCGTTAGTTTCGCCTACGAGCAGTACTTC.